The rows below give T cell receptor beta chains drawn from one sample of a study of regulatory T cells in long-lasting Graves disease. From the multiplex PCR reads, TCRdb called clonotypes with MiXCR, one entry per CDR3 protein. The data hold roughly 410,000 distinct CDR3 sequences, with about 15% observed a single time. The sample also formed part of further work on T cells in Graves' hyperthyroidism and ophthalmopathy.

The sequencing here drew on peripheral blood mononuclear cells (PBMCs), taken at new diagnosis, from a patient treated with antithyroid drugs. Receptors originate from a woman aged 40 to 50 with Graves disease. Both conserved end residues are part of each CDR3. A D gene is named only where the DNA matches it firmly. Expanded clones get a size class; other rows say once, few or many, or leave the size out.

abundance: -; d_gene: TRBD2; v_gene: TRBV4-1; j_gene: TRBJ2-1; len: 15; CDR3aa: CASSRRIAGYNEQFF; CDR3nt: TGCGCCAGCAGCCGACGTATAGCGGGGTACAATGAGCAGTTCTTC
abundance: few; d_gene: -; v_gene: TRBV30; j_gene: TRBJ2-7; len: 14; CDR3aa: CAWTNSPWSGEQYF; CDR3nt: TGTGCCTGGACCAACTCCCCTTGGTCGGGGGAGCAGTACTTC
abundance: many; d_gene: -; v_gene: TRBV12-3/TRBV12-4; j_gene: TRBJ1-5; len: 16; CDR3aa: CASSQGGQGPNQPQHF; CDR3nt: TGTGCCAGCAGTCAAGGGGGGCAGGGCCCCAATCAGCCCCAGCATTTT
abundance: -; d_gene: TRBD2; v_gene: TRBV24-1; j_gene: TRBJ2-2; len: 16; CDR3aa: CATSDRLAVETGELFF; CDR3nt: TGTGCCACCAGTGACCGACTAGCGGTGGAAACCGGGGAGCTGTTTTTT
abundance: few; d_gene: TRBD2; v_gene: TRBV19; j_gene: TRBJ2-7; len: 15; CDR3aa: CASSTGLAGTYEQYF; CDR3nt: TGTGCCAGTAGTACGGGACTAGCGGGAACTTACGAGCAGTACTTC
abundance: many; d_gene: TRBD2; v_gene: TRBV30; j_gene: TRBJ2-3; len: 17; CDR3aa: CAWSVKAGGRSTDTQYF; CDR3nt: TGTGCCTGGAGTGTAAAAGCGGGAGGCCGGAGCACAGATACGCAGTATTTT
abundance: many; d_gene: -; v_gene: TRBV27; j_gene: TRBJ1-3; len: 14; CDR3aa: CASSLDRRGNTIYF; CDR3nt: TGTGCCAGCAGTCTCGACAGGAGAGGAAACACCATATATTTT
abundance: many; d_gene: -; v_gene: TRBV2; j_gene: TRBJ2-3; len: 14; CDR3aa: CASSELGTRDTQYF; CDR3nt: TGTGCCAGCAGTGAGTTGGGGACCCGGGATACGCAGTATTTT
abundance: -; d_gene: -; v_gene: TRBV20-1; j_gene: TRBJ1-1; len: 13; CDR3aa: CSAYGVLNTEAFF; CDR3nt: TGCAGTGCCTACGGGGTGTTGAACACTGAAGCTTTCTTT
abundance: few; d_gene: -; v_gene: TRBV30; j_gene: TRBJ2-5; len: 15; CDR3aa: CAWSVLGGIQETQYF; CDR3nt: TGTGCCTGGAGTGTACTGGGGGGTATCCAAGAGACCCAGTACTTC
abundance: few; d_gene: -; v_gene: TRBV27; j_gene: TRBJ2-7; len: 15; CDR3aa: CASSLLVRGAAEQYF; CDR3nt: TGTGCCAGCAGTTTATTAGTTCGCGGGGCCGCCGAGCAGTACTTC
abundance: few; d_gene: -; v_gene: TRBV19; j_gene: TRBJ1-5; len: 13; CDR3aa: CASSIAIGQPQHF; CDR3nt: TGTGCCAGTAGTATAGCCATAGGTCAGCCCCAGCATTTT
abundance: few; d_gene: TRBD2; v_gene: TRBV19; j_gene: TRBJ2-6; len: 16; CDR3aa: CASSTGGEAGANVLTF; CDR3nt: TGTGCCAGTAGTACCGGGGGGGAAGCTGGGGCCAACGTCCTGACTTTC
abundance: many; d_gene: -; v_gene: TRBV11-3; j_gene: TRBJ1-1; len: 15; CDR3aa: CASSRTQPGQPEAFF; CDR3nt: TGTGCCAGCAGTCGAACCCAGCCCGGACAGCCTGAAGCTTTCTTT
abundance: many; d_gene: -; v_gene: TRBV20-1; j_gene: TRBJ2-7; len: 13; CDR3aa: CSAGSGVSYEQYF; CDR3nt: TGCAGTGCTGGGTCAGGGGTGTCCTACGAGCAGTACTTC
abundance: -; d_gene: -; v_gene: TRBV24-1; j_gene: TRBJ2-1; len: 13; CDR3aa: CATSDLRAGEQFF; CDR3nt: TGTGCCACCAGTGATTTGCGGGCAGGGGAGCAGTTCTTC
abundance: many; d_gene: -; v_gene: TRBV12-3/TRBV12-4; j_gene: TRBJ2-2; len: 18; CDR3aa: CASSLAGTSTINTGELFF; CDR3nt: TGTGCCAGCAGTTTAGCGGGGACATCCACGATAAACACCGGGGAGCTGTTTTTT
abundance: -; d_gene: -; v_gene: TRBV28; j_gene: TRBJ2-7; len: 14; CDR3aa: CASSLWSQGYEQYF; CDR3nt: TGTGCCAGCAGTTTATGGAGTCAGGGCTACGAGCAGTACTTC
abundance: once; d_gene: -; v_gene: TRBV4-1; j_gene: TRBJ1-1; len: 13; CDR3aa: CASSQLGQNEAFF; CDR3nt: TGCGCCAGCAGCCAACTGGGGCAGAATGAAGCTTTCTTT
abundance: many; d_gene: TRBD1; v_gene: TRBV12-3/TRBV12-4; j_gene: TRBJ2-2; len: 15; CDR3aa: CASTPGQSNTGELFF; CDR3nt: TGTGCCAGCACCCCGGGACAGTCGAACACCGGGGAGCTGTTTTTT